This TCR beta chain was captured in a study of regulatory T cells in long-lasting Graves disease. This clonotype was recorded at least ten times. The CDR3 loop spans 15 amino acids. The V and J ends lost 6 bases and 5 bases, in that order; junction bases with no gene match: 9. Documented time point: newly diagnosed GD, antithyroid drugs for less than 3 months. PBMC RNA was the source of the TCR library. Sequencing libraries for TCR beta were prepared with iRepertoire HTBI primers and Arm-PCR of CDR3 regions. TCRdb recomputed calls from the multiplex PCR reads with MiXCR, one row per CDR3 protein. The sample holds about 400,000 distinct CDR3 sequences, over 12% seen once. In addition, the sample was reused for a study of T cells in Graves' hyperthyroidism and ophthalmopathy. That investigation notes: In the first-round RT-PCR of the TCR CDR3, the HTBI primer set was used.

The sequences come from peripheral blood mononuclear cells (PBMCs), collected at new diagnosis, from a patient treated with antithyroid drugs. The clonotype originates from a woman between 40 and 50 years old with Graves disease. The chain has TRBV12-3 or TRBV12-4 and TRBJ2-1, with TRBD2 matching 8 bases. CDR3 nucleotides: TGTGCCAGCAGACGTCGAGCGGGAGTGGACAATGAGCAGTTCTTC. This encodes CASRRRAGVDNEQFF.